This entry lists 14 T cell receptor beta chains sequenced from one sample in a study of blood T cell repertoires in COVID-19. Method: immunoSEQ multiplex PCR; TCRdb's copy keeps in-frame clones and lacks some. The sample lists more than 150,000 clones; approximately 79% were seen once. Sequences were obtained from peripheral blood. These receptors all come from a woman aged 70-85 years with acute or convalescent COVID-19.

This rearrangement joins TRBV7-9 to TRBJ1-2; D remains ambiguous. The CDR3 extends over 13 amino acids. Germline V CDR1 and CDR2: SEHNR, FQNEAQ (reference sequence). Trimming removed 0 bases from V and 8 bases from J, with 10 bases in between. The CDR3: CASSLAAQTGYTF. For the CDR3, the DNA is TGTGCCAGCAGCTTAGCCGCCCAGACAGGCTACACCTTC.

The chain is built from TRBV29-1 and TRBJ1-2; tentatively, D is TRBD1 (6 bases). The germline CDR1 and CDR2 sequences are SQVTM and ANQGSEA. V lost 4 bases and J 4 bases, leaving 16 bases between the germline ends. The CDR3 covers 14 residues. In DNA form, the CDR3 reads TGCAGCGTTGTTAGTGTCAGGGGTGTCTATGGCTACACCTTC. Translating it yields CSVVSVRGVYGYTF.

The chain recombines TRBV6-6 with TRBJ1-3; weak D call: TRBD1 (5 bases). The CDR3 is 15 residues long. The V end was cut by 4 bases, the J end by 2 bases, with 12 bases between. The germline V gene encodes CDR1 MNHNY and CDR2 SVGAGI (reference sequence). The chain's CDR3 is CASSSQGTPGNTIYF. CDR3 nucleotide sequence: TGTGCCAGCAGTTCGCAGGGTACACCTGGAAACACCATATATTTT.

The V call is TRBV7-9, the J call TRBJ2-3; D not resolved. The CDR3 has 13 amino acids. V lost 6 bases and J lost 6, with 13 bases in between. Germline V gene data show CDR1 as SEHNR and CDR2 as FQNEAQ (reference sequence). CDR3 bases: TGTGCCAGCAGGAGAGGTGGATTCGATACGCAGTATTTT. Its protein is CASRRGGFDTQYF.

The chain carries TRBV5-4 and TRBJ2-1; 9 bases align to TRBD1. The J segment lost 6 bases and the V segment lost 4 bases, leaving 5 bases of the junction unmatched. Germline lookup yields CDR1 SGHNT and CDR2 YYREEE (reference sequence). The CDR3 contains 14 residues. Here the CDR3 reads CASSPGQGGNEQFF. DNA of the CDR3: TGTGCCAGCAGCCCGGGACAGGGCGGCAATGAGCAGTTCTTC.

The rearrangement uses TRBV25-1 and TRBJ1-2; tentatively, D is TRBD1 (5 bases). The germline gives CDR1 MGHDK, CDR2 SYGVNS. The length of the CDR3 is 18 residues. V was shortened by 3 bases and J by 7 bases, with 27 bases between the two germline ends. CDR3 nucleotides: TGTGCCAGCAGTGATCGATTTTCTCGGGACGGAGGGGTCTTTGGCTACACCTTC. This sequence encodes CASSDRFSRDGGVFGYTF.

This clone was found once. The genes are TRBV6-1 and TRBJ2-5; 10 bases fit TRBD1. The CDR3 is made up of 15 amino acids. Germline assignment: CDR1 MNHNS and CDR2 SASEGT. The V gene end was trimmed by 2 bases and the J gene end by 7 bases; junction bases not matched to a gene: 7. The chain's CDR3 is CASSESGQGSGTQYF. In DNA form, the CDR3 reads TGTGCCAGCAGTGAATCGGGACAGGGGTCCGGGACCCAGTACTTC.

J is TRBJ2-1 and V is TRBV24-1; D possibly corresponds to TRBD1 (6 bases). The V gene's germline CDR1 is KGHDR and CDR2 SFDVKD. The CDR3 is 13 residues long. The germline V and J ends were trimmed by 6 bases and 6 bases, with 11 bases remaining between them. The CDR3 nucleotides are TGTGCCACCAGTTATCGGACAGCCAATGAGCAGTTCTTC. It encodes CATSYRTANEQFF.

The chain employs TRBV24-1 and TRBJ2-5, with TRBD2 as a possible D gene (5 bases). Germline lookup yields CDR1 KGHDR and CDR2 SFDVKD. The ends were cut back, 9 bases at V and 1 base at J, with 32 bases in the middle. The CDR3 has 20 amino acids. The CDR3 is CATSAAAVGNRLEGQETQYF. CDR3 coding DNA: TGTGCCACCTCGGCAGCAGCGGTCGGCAATCGACTCGAGGGCCAAGAGACCCAGTACTTC.

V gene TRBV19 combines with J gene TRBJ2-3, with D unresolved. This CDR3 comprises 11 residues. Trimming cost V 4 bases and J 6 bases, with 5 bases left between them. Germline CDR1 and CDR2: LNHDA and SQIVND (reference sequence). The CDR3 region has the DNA TGTGCCAGTAGTACTCTCGATACGCAGTATTTT. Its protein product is CASSTLDTQYF.

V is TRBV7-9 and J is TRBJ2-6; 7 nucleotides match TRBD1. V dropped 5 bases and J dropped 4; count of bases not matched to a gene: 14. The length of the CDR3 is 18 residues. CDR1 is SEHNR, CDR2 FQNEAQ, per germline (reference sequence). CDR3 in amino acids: CASSPRTGLMRGANVLTF. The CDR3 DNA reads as TGTGCCAGCAGCCCGAGGACAGGCTTGATGAGGGGGGCCAACGTCCTGACTTTC.

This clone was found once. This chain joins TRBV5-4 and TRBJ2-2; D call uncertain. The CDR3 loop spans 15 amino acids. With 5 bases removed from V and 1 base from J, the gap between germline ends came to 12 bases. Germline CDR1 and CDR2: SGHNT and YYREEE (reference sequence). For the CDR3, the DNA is TGTGCCAGCAGACCGACACCGCTGAACACCGGGGAGCTGTTTTTT. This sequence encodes CASRPTPLNTGELFF.

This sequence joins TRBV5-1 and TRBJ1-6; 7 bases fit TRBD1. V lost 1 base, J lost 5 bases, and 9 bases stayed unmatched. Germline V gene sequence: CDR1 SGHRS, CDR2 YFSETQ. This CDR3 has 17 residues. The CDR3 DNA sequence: TGCGCCAGCAGCTTGTCACCAAGGGGGCAGGATAATTCACCCCTCCACTTT. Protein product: CASSLSPRGQDNSPLHF.

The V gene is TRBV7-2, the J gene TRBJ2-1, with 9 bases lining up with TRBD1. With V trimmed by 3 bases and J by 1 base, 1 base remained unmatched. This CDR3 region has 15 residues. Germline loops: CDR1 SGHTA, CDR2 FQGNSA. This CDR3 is CASSFGQGSYNEQFF. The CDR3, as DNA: TGTGCCAGCAGCTTCGGACAGGGGTCCTACAATGAGCAGTTCTTC.